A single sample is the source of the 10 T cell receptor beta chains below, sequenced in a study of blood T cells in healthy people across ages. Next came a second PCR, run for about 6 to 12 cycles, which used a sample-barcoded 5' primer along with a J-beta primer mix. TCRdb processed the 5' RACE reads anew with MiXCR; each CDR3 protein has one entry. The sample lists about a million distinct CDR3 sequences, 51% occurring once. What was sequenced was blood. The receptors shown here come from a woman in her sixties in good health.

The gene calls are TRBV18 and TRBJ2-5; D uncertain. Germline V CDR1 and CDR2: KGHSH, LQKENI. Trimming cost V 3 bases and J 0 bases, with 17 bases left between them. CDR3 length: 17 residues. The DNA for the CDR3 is TGTGCCAGCTCACCTTTTCCCACTCTCGGGTACCAAGAGACCCAGTACTTC. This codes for CASSPFPTLGYQETQYF.

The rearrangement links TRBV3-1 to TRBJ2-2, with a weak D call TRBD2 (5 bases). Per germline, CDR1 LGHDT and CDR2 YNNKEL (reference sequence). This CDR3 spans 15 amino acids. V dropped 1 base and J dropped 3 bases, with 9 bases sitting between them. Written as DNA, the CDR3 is TGTGCCAGCAGCCAAGGGCTAGCCGACACCGGGGAGCTGTTTTTT. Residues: CASSQGLADTGELFF.

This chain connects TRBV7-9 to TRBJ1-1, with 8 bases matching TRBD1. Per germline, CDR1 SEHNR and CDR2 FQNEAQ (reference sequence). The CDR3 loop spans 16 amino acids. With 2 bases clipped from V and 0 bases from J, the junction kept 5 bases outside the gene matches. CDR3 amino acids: CASSLTRQGMNTEAFF. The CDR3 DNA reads TGTGCCAGCAGCTTAACCCGACAGGGGATGAACACTGAAGCTTTCTTT.

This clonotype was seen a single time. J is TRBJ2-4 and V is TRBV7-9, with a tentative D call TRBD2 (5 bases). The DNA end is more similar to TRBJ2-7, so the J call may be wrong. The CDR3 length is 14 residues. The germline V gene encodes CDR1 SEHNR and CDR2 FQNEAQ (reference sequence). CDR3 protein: CASSTGLYSYEQYF. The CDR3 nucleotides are TGTGCCAGCAGCACCGGACTGTACTCCTACGAGCAGTACTTC.

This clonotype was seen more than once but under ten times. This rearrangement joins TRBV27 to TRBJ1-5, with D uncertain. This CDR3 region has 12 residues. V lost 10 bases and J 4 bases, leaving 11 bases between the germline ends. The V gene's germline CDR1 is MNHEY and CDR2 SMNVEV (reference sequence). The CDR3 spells CANRGPNQPQHF. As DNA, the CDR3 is TGTGCCAACAGAGGTCCAAATCAGCCCCAGCATTTT.

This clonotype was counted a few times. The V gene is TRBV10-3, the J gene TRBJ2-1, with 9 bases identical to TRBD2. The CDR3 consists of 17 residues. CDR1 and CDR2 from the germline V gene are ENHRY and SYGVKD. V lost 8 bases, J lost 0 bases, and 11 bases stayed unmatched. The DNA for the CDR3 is TGTGCCATCGCGGAGACTAGCGGATTGAACTCCTACAATGAGCAGTTCTTC. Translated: CAIAETSGLNSYNEQFF.

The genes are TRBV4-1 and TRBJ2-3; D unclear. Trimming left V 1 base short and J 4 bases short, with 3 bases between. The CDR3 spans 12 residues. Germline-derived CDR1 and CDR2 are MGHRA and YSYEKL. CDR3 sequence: CASSQVSDTQYF. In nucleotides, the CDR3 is TGCGCCAGCAGCCAAGTTTCAGATACGCAGTATTTT.

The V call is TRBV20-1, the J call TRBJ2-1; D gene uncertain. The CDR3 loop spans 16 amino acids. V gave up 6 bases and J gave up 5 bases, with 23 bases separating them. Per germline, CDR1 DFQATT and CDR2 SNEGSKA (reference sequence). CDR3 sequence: CSARIGASPRNNEQFF. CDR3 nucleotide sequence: TGCAGTGCCCGCATCGGCGCAAGTCCGCGAAACAATGAGCAGTTCTTC.

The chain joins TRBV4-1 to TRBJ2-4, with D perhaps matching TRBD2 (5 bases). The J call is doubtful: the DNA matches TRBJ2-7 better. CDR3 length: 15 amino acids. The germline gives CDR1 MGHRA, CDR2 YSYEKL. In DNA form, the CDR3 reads TGCGCCAGCAGCCAAGTAGTCATGCGGGCTTACGAGCAGTACTTC. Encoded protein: CASSQVVMRAYEQYF.

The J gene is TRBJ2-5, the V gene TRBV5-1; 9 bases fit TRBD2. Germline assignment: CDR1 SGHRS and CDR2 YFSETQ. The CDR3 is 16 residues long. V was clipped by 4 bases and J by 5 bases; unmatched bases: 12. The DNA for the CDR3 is TGCGCCAGCAGCGTTTCTTCTAGCGGGAAGGGTGAGACCCAGTACTTC. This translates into CASSVSSSGKGETQYF. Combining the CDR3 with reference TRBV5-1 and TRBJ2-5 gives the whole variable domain KAGVTQTPRYLIKTRGQQVTLSCSPISGHRSVSWYQQTPGQGLQFLFEYFSETQRNKGNFPGRFSGRQFSNSRSEMNVSTLELGDSALYLCASSVSSSGKGETQYFGPGTRLLVL.